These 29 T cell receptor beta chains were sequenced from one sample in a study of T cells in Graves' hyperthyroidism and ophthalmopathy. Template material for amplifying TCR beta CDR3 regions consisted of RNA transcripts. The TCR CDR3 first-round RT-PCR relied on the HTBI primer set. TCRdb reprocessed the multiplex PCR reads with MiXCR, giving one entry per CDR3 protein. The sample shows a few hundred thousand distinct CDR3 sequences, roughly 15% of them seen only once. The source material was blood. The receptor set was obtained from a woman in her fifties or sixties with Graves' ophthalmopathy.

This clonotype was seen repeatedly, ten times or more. In nucleotides, the CDR3 is TGCGCCAGCAGCTTGGCAGCAGGGGGCTTGTACGAGCAGTACTTC. Translated: CASSLAAGGLYEQYF. This rearrangement joins TRBV5-1 to TRBJ2-7, with TRBD1 identical over 8 bases. CDR1 SGHRS and CDR2 YFSETQ come from the germline V gene. The CDR3 totals 15 residues. The ends lost 0 bases at V and 4 bases at J; junction bases unmatched: 6.

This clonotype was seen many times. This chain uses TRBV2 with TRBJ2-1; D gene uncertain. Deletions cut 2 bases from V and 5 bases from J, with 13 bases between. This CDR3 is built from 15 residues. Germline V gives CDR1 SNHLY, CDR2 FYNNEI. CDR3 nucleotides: TGTGCCAGCAGTGAATTGGGGATTGCGCACAATGAGCAGTTCTTC. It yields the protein CASSELGIAHNEQFF.

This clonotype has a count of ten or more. The CDR3: CASSSGVGGYNEQFF. The CDR3 DNA reads TGTGCCAGCAGCTCCGGTGTGGGGGGATACAATGAGCAGTTCTTC. The chain combines TRBV7-9 with TRBJ2-1, with D maybe TRBD2 (6 bases). Germline V gives CDR1 SEHNR, CDR2 FQNEAQ (reference sequence). The CDR3 has 15 residues. Between the trimmed V and J ends, which lost 4 bases and 4 bases, there was a span of 14 bases. Supplemented by reference TRBV7-9 and TRBJ2-1, the full variable domain reads DTGVSQNPRHKITKRGQNVTFRCDPISEHNRLYWYRQTLGQGPEFLTYFQNEAQLEKSRLLSDRFSAERPKGSFSTLEIQRTEQGDSAMYLCASSSGVGGYNEQFFGPGTRLTVL.

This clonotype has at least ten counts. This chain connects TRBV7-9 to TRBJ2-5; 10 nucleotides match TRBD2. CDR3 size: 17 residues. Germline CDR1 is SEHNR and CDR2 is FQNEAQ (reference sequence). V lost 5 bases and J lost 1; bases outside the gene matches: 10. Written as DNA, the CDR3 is TGTGCCAGCAGCCCAGAACGGACTAGCGGAACCCAAGAGACCCAGTACTTC. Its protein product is CASSPERTSGTQETQYF.

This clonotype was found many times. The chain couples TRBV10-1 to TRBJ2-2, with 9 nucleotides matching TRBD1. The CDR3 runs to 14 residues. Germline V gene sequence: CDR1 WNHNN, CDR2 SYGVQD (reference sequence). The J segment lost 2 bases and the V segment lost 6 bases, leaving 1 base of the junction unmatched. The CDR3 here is CASRDRGNTGELFF. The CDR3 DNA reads TGCGCCAGCAGGGACAGGGGTAACACCGGGGAGCTGTTTTTT.

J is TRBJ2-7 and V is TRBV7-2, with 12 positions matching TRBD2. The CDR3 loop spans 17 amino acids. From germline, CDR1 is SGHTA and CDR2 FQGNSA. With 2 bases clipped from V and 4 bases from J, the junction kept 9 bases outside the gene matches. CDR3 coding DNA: TGTGCCAGCAGCTTACAGAGCCTGACTAGCGGGAGTTACGAGCAGTACTTC. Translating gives CASSLQSLTSGSYEQYF.

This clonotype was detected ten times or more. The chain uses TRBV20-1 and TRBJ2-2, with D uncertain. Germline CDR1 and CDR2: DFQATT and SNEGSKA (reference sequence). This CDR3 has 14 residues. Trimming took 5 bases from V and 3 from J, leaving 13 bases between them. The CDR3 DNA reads TGCAGTGCTTCTCACACCTACTACACCGGGGAGCTGTTTTTT. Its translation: CSASHTYYTGELFF.

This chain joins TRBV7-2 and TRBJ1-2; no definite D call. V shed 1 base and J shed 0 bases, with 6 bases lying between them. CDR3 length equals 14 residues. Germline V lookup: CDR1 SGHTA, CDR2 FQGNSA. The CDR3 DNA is TGTGCCAGCAGCTTAGGGGCGTCTAACTATGGCTACACCTTC. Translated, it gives CASSLGASNYGYTF. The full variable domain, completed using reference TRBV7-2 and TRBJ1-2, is GAGVSQSPSNKVTEKGKDVELRCDPISGHTALYWYRQSLGQGLEFLIYFQGNSAPDKSGLPSDRFSAERTGGSVSTLTIQRTQQEDSAVYLCASSLGASNYGYTFGSGTRLTVV.

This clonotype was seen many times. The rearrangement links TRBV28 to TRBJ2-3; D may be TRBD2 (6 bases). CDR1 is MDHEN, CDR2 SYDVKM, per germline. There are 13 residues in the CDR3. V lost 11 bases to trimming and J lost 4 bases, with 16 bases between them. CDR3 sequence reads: CAHGSSFPDTQYF. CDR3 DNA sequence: TGTGCCCACGGGAGCTCCTTTCCAGATACGCAGTATTTT.

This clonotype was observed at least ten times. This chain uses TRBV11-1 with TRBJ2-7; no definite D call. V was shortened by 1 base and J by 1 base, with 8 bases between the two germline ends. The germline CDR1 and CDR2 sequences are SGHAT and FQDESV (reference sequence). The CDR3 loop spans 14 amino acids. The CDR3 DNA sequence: TGTGCCAGCAGCTTAGTTGGGCAGTCCTACGAGCAGTACTTC. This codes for CASSLVGQSYEQYF.

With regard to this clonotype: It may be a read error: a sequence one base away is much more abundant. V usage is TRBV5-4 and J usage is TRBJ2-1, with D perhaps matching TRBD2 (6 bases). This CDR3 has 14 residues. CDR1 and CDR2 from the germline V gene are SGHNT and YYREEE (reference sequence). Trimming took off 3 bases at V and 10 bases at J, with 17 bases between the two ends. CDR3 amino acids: CASSSRDSTSEQFF. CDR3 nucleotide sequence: TGTGCCAGCAGCTCGAGGGACTCCACCTCCGAGCAGTTCTTC.

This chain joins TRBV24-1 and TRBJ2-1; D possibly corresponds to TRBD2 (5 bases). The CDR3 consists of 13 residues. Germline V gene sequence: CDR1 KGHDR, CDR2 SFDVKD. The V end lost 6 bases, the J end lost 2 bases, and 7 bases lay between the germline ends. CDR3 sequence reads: CATSLGAYNEQFF. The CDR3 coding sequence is TGTGCCACCAGTCTCGGGGCCTACAATGAGCAGTTCTTC.

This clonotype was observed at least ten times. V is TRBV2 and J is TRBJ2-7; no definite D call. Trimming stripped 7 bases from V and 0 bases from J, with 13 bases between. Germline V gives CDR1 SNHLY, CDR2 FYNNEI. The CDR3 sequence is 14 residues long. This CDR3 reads CASTMDPSSYEQYF. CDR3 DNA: TGTGCCAGCACTATGGACCCGAGCTCCTACGAGCAGTACTTC.

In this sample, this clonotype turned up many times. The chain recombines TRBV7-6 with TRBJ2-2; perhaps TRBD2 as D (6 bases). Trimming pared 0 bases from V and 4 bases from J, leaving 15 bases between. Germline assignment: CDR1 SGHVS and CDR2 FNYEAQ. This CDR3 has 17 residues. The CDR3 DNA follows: TGTGCCAGCAGCTTAGCAGGTCGGGAGTACGGCACCGGGGAGCTGTTTTTT. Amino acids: CASSLAGREYGTGELFF.

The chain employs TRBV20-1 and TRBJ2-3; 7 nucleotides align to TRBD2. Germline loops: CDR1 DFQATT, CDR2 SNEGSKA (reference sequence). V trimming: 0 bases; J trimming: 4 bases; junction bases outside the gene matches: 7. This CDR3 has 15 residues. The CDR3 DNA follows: TGCAGTGCTAGAGATCCTTGGGAGGGCTCAGATACGCAGTATTTT. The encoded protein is CSARDPWEGSDTQYF.

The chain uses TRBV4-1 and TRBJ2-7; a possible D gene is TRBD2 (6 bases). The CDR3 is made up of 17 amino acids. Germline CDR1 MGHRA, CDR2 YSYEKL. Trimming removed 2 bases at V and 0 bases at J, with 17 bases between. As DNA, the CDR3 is TGCGCCAGCAGCCAACCTAAGAGCGCGGAGGGCTCCTACGAGCAGTACTTC. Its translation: CASSQPKSAEGSYEQYF.

The CDR3 nucleotides read TGTGCCAGCAGGGCCGGGACAGGGGAGGGTCAGCCCCAGCATTTT. Encoded protein: CASRAGTGEGQPQHF. The chain couples TRBV2 to TRBJ1-5; 10 nucleotides agree with TRBD1. The CDR3 has 15 amino acids. Germline V CDR1 and CDR2: SNHLY, FYNNEI. J lost 6 bases, V lost 6 bases, and 8 bases had no gene match. Complete variable domain (other parts from reference TRBV2 and TRBJ1-5): EPEVTQTPSHQVTQMGQEVILRCVPISNHLYFYWYRQILGQKVEFLVSFYNNEISEKSEIFDDQFSVERPDGSNFTLKIRSTKLEDSAMYFCASRAGTGEGQPQHFGDGTRLSIL.

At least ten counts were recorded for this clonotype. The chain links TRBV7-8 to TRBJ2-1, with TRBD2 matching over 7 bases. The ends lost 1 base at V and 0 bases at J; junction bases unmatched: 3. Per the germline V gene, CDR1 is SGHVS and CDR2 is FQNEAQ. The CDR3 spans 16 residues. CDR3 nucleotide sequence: TGTGCCAGCAGCTTAGTCGGCGGGAGCTCCTACAATGAGCAGTTCTTC. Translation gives CASSLVGGSSYNEQFF.

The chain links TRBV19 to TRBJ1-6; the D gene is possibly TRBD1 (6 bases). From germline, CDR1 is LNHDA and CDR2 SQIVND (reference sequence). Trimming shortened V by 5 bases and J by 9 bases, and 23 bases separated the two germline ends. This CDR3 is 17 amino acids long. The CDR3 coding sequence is TGTGCCAGTAGTCAACTTCACAGGGTGGGCAGCGGTTCACCCCTCCACTTT. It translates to CASSQLHRVGSGSPLHF. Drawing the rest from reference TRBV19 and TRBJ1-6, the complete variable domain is DGGITQSPKYLFRKEGQNVTLSCEQNLNHDAMYWYRQDPGQGLRLIYYSQIVNDFQKGDIAEGYSVSREKKESFPLTVTSAQKNPTAFYLCASSQLHRVGSGSPLHFGNGTRLTVT.

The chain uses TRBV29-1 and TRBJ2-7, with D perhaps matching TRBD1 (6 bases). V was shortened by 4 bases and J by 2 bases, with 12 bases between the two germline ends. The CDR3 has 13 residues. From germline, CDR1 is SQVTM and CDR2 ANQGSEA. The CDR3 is CSVVARGPYEQYF. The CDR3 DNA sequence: TGCAGCGTTGTCGCCAGGGGACCCTACGAGCAGTACTTC.

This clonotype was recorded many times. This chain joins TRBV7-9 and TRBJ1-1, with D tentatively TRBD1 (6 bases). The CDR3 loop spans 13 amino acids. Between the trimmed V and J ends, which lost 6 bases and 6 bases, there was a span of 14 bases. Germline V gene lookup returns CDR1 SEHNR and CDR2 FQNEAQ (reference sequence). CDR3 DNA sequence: TGTGCCAGCAGAGTAACAGGGATGTCTGAAGCTTTCTTT. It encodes CASRVTGMSEAFF.

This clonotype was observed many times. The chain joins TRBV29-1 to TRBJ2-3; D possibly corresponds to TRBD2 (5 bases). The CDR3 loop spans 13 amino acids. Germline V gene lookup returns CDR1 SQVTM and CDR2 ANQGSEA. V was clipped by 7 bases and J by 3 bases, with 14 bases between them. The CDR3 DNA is TGCAGCGCTAGCCCTGGCGGTACAGATACGCAGTATTTT. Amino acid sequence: CSASPGGTDTQYF.

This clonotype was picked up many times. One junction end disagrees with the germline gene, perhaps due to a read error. The CDR3 nucleotides are TGTGCTAGCAGCTCCTTGGACGGGAACACCGGGGAGCTGTTTTTT. Translated: CASSSLDGNTGELFF. The J gene is TRBJ2-2, the V gene TRBV7-7; D is unresolved. The CDR3 sequence is 15 residues long. Germline values: CDR1 SSHAT, CDR2 FNYEAQ (reference sequence).

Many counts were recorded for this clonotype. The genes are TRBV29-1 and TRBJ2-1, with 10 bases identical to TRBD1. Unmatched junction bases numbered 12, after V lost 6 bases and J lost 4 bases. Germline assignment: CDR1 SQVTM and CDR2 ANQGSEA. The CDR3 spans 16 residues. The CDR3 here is CSVTRSGTGVYNEQFF. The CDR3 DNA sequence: TGCAGCGTGACACGCTCCGGGACAGGGGTATACAATGAGCAGTTCTTC.

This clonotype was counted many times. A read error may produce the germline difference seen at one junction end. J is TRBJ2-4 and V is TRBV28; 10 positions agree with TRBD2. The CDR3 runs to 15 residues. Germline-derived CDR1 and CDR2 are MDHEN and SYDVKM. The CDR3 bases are TGTGCCAGCAGTTTAGTGGGACTAGCGAAAACCATTCAGTACTTC. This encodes CASSLVGLAKTIQYF.

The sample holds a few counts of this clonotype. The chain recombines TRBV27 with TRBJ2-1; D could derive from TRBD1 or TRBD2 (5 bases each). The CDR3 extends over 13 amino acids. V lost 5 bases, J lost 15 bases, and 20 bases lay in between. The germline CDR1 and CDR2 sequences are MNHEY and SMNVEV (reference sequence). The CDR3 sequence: CASSTRQLGVVFF. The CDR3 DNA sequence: TGTGCCAGCAGTACCAGACAGTTGGGGGTGGTGTTCTTC.

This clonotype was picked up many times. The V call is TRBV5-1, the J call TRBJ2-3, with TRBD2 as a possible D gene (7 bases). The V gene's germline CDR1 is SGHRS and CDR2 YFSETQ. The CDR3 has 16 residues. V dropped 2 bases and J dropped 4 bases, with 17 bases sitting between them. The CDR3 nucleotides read TGCGCCAGCAGCTTTACAGGGTCGGCGGGAGCAGATACGCAGTATTTT. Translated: CASSFTGSAGADTQYF.

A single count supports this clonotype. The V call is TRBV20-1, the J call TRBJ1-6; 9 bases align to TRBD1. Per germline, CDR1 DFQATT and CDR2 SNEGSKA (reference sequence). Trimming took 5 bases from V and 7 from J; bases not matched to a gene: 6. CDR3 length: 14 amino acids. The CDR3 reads CSAQKQGANSPLHF. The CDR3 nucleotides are TGCAGTGCTCAAAAACAGGGGGCAAATTCACCCCTCCACTTT.

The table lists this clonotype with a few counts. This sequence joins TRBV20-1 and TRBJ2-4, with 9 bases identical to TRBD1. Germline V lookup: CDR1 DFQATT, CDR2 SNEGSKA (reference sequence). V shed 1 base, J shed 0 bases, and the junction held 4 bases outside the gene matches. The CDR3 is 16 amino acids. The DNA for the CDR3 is TGCAGTGCTAGAGTAGGGGACAGGGTAGCCAAAAACATTCAGTACTTC. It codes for CSARVGDRVAKNIQYF.